This T cell receptor (beta chain) was recorded in a study of blood T cell repertoires in COVID-19. Across the study: Material from acute and convalescent COVID-19 was sourced from the United States, Italy and Spain. From T cells, B-cell-depleted T cells, or PBMCs came the material, which was cDNA or gDNA.

In the original workflow: Nucleated cell number was recorded as an estimate derived from reference gene primer amplification. TCRdb keeps only in-frame clones here, not all; method: immunoSEQ multiplex PCR. The V and J calls and clone size are taken from that table; D and trimming were inferred from the DNA. Found here are approximately 100,000 clones, almost 85% of them singletons; the top ten hold about 10%. Germline CDR1 SGHDN, CDR2 FVKESK. V was clipped by 1 base and J by 4 bases, with 7 bases between them. The CDR3 loop spans 13 amino acids. The rearrangement links TRBV14 to TRBJ1-2, with D unclear. Sequencing used peripheral blood. This receptor was identified in a man aged 65-85 years with acute or convalescent COVID-19. This chain's CDR3 is CASSQVRGYGYTF. CDR3 bases: TGTGCCAGCAGCCAAGTACGCGGCTATGGCTACACCTTC.